This T cell receptor beta chain stems from a study of low-dose radiotherapy and immunotherapy resistance in tumors. The CDR3 covers 15 residues. The germline V gene has CDR1 SEHNR and CDR2 FQNEAQ (reference sequence). V lost 5 bases, J lost 5 bases, and 11 bases stayed unmatched. TRAV- and TRBV-specific primers primed first-strand cDNA, covering alpha and beta chains. The PCR that amplified TCRs ran for about 20 cycles, relying on a constant-region primer and a V-primer adapter. The authors amplified isolated mRNA by in vitro transcription. MiXCR, run by TCRdb on the reads, gives a single entry per CDR3 protein. The profile shows about 60,000 distinct CDR3 sequences, about a quarter of them singletons. Time point in this sample: after trial treatment. Treatment in this sample: LDRT plus nivolumab, ipilimumab, low-dose cyclophosphamide and aspirin (RACIN trial). This clonotype was detected many times.

Material: PBMCs, obtained after low-dose radiotherapy plus immunotherapy. This receptor was identified in a male donor with prostate cancer. The gene calls are TRBV7-9 and TRBJ2-5, with 7 bases matching TRBD1. The CDR3 here is CASSPVTGSWETQYF. The CDR3 DNA is TGTGCCAGCAGCCCAGTGACAGGGTCTTGGGAGACCCAGTACTTC.